Following are 31 T cell receptor beta chains from one sample sequenced in a study of technical replicates of blood from several donors. Sequencing was performed with immunoSEQ multiplex PCR; in TCRdb, only in-frame clones are kept and a portion is missing. The table has roughly 87,000 clones, 90% to 95% seen once; the top ten hold about 0.4%. The material sequenced was T cells isolated from PBMCs. These receptors were obtained from a human donor in good health.

This chain uses TRBV27 with TRBJ2-7; 9 bases are shared with TRBD2. Germline assignment: CDR1 MNHEY and CDR2 SMNVEV (reference sequence). CDR3 length equals 15 residues. The V segment lost 6 bases and the J segment 2 bases; nucleotides outside the gene matches: 8. The CDR3 nucleotides read TGTGCCAGCAGCCTCTATGCGGGAGGGCCCTACGAGCAGTACTTC. Protein sequence: CASSLYAGGPYEQYF.

This clone was seen only a few times. The chain joins TRBV2 to TRBJ1-1; maybe TRBD1 (6 bases). V lost 9 bases and J lost 1, with 6 bases in between. CDR3 length equals 11 residues. The germline gives CDR1 SNHLY, CDR2 FYNNEI. Here the CDR3 DNA reads TGTGCCAGACAGGGGAACACTGAAGCTTTCTTT. Protein: CARQGNTEAFF. Variable domain in full (rest from reference TRBV2 and TRBJ1-1): EPEVTQTPSHQVTQMGQEVILRCVPISNHLYFYWYRQILGQKVEFLVSFYNNEISEKSEIFDDQFSVERPDGSNFTLKIRSTKLEDSAMYFCARQGNTEAFFGQGTRLTVV.

V and J are TRBV5-4 and TRBJ1-1; D not certain. CDR1 is SGHNT, CDR2 YYREEE, per germline (reference sequence). Deletions cut 1 base from V and 0 bases from J, with 16 bases between. The CDR3 has 17 amino acids. CDR3: CASSLKGFGDMNTEAFF. The CDR3 bases are TGTGCCAGCAGCTTGAAGGGTTTCGGGGATATGAACACTGAAGCTTTCTTT. The full variable domain, in which reference TRBV5-4 and TRBJ1-1 provide the parts outside the CDR3, is ETGVTQSPTHLIKTRGQQVTLRCSSQSGHNTVSWYQQALGQGPQFIFQYYREEENGRGNFPPRFSGLQFPNYSSELNVNALELDDSALYLCASSLKGFGDMNTEAFFGQGTRLTVV.

V usage is TRBV28 and J usage is TRBJ1-1; the D is unclear. The germline V and J ends were trimmed by 3 bases and 0 bases, with 11 bases remaining between them. The V gene's germline CDR1 is MDHEN and CDR2 SYDVKM. The CDR3 has 15 residues. CDR3 sequence reads: CASSLSPHMNTEAFF. The CDR3 region has the DNA TGTGCCAGCAGTTTGTCTCCCCACATGAACACTGAAGCTTTCTTT.

This rearrangement joins TRBV27 to TRBJ1-2, with D possibly being TRBD1 (5 bases). The CDR3 sequence is 14 residues long. V was pared by 3 bases and J by 3 bases, with 11 bases between. Germline-derived CDR1 and CDR2 are MNHEY and SMNVEV (reference sequence). In DNA, the CDR3 is TGTGCCAGCAGTTTCAGGGCGTGGTACTATGGCTACACCTTC. It yields the protein CASSFRAWYYGYTF.

The CDR3 DNA follows: TGTGCCAGCAGTCAGGGCAACACAGATACGCAGTATTTT. It specifies CASSQGNTDTQYF. The chain carries TRBV27 and TRBJ2-3; TRBD1 is a possible D gene (5 bases). V was trimmed by 5 bases and J by 2 bases, leaving 8 bases between them. Germline-derived CDR1 and CDR2 are MNHEY and SMNVEV (reference sequence). The CDR3 contains 13 residues.

This clone was detected only once. This chain joins TRBV7-9 and TRBJ1-1; possible D gene TRBD1, 5 bases. The CDR3 covers 15 residues. Per germline, CDR1 SEHNR and CDR2 FQNEAQ (reference sequence). V gave up 5 bases and J gave up 7 bases, with 20 bases separating them. The CDR3 is CASSLLTSGPGEAFF. The CDR3 DNA reads TGTGCCAGCAGCCTGCTAACGTCAGGGCCTGGTGAAGCTTTCTTT.

The genes are TRBV20-1 and TRBJ1-3, with D tentatively TRBD1 (5 bases). The V gene lost 5 bases and the J gene lost 6 bases, with 8 bases spanning the gap. The CDR3 is made up of 11 amino acids. CDR1 and CDR2 from the germline V gene are DFQATT and SNEGSKA (reference sequence). CDR3 region: CSALGENTIYF. The CDR3 nucleotides read TGCAGTGCTTTAGGGGAAAACACCATATATTTT.

The V gene is TRBV5-1, the J gene TRBJ2-7; possible D gene TRBD1, 6 bases. The ends were cut back, 0 bases at V and 0 bases at J, with 13 bases in the middle. The germline V gene has CDR1 SGHRS and CDR2 YFSETQ. The CDR3 spans 16 residues. CDR3 residues: CASSLVGWGPSYEQYF. The CDR3 DNA sequence: TGCGCCAGCAGCTTGGTGGGGTGGGGGCCCTCCTACGAGCAGTACTTC.

V and J are TRBV5-1 and TRBJ1-1; no reliable D call. Germline V gene data show CDR1 as SGHRS and CDR2 as YFSETQ. Trimming cost V 0 bases and J 6 bases, with 12 bases left between them. The CDR3 has 14 amino acids. In DNA, the CDR3 is TGCGCCAGCAGCTTGGTCGGGATGGATCCTGAAGCTTTCTTT. It specifies CASSLVGMDPEAFF.

The rearrangement links TRBV7-2 to TRBJ2-1, with 15 bases identical to TRBD2. The V gene's germline CDR1 is SGHTA and CDR2 FQGNSA. The CDR3 spans 15 residues. The trim removed 4 bases at V and 8 bases at J, leaving 3 bases unmatched. The CDR3 region is CASSWGLAGGHEQFF. The CDR3 DNA follows: TGTGCCAGCAGCTGGGGACTAGCGGGAGGCCATGAGCAGTTCTTC.

The rearrangement links TRBV5-6 to TRBJ1-4, with a possible D match to TRBD1 (5 bases). Per germline, CDR1 SGHDT and CDR2 YYEEEE. The CDR3 contains 15 residues. V was clipped by 4 bases and J by 5 bases, with 15 bases between them. The CDR3 coding sequence is TGTGCCAGCAGCAAACTGTTACGGGGGAATGAAAAACTGTTTTTT. Translated: CASSKLLRGNEKLFF. The variable domain in full, with the rest retrieved from reference TRBV5-6 and TRBJ1-4, is DAGVTQSPTHLIKTRGQQVTLRCSPKSGHDTVSWYQQALGQGPQFIFQYYEEEERQRGNFPDRFSGHQFPNYSSELNVNALLLGDSALYLCASSKLLRGNEKLFFGSGTQLSVL.

The rearrangement links TRBV5-8 to TRBJ1-3; the D gene is possibly TRBD1 (5 bases). Germline V gene sequence: CDR1 SGHTS, CDR2 YDEGEE. CDR3 length: 17 residues. Trimming cost V 4 bases and J 7 bases, with 24 bases left between them. The chain's CDR3 is CASSRAVREGTLNTIYF. The DNA of the CDR3 is TGTGCCAGCAGCCGGGCTGTTAGGGAAGGGACTCTGAACACCATATATTTT.

The chain carries TRBV10-3 and TRBJ1-2, with 9 bases that match TRBD1. V was clipped by 7 bases and J by 3 bases; unmatched bases: 6. CDR3 length: 14 amino acids. Germline V gene sequence: CDR1 ENHRY, CDR2 SYGVKD. The CDR3 bases are TGTGCCATCACCGAGACAGGGGGGGACTATGGCTACACCTTC. Its protein is CAITETGGDYGYTF.

The chain uses TRBV27 and TRBJ1-1; D unclear. Trimming cost V 1 base and J 8 bases, with 14 bases left between them. The CDR3 length is 14 residues. Germline CDR1 reads MNHEY; CDR2 reads SMNVEV (reference sequence). CDR3 protein: CASSLYLTSGEAFF. CDR3 in DNA: TGTGCCAGCAGTTTATATCTGACATCCGGAGAAGCTTTCTTT.

This rearrangement joins TRBV7-3 to TRBJ1-2, with D possibly TRBD1 on 6 matching bases. Germline V gene sequence: CDR1 SGHTA, CDR2 FQGTGA. V was clipped by 5 bases and J by 3 bases, with 19 bases between them. There are 16 residues in the CDR3. The CDR3 DNA reads as TGTGCCAGCAGCAACGGGGGGGCCGGTCTTGACTATGGCTACACCTTC. Residues: CASSNGGAGLDYGYTF.

V is TRBV4-2 and J is TRBJ1-2; D ambiguous. The CDR3 consists of 15 residues. Trimming removed 4 bases at V and 1 base at J, with 13 bases between. CDR1 and CDR2 from the germline V gene are LGHNA and YNFKEQ. In nucleotides, the CDR3 is TGTGCCAGCAGCCCTCTCCGGGATTTTAACTATGGCTACACCTTC. It yields the protein CASSPLRDFNYGYTF.

The chain employs TRBV9 and TRBJ1-4; D is perhaps TRBD1 (6 bases). The germline V and J ends were trimmed by 0 bases and 0 bases, with 6 bases remaining between them. There are 15 residues in the CDR3. Germline CDR1 and CDR2: SGDLS and YYNGEE. The CDR3 DNA follows: TGTGCCAGCAGCGTAGGGACAGCAACTAATGAAAAACTGTTTTTT. Its translation is CASSVGTATNEKLFF. Complete variable domain (other parts from reference TRBV9 and TRBJ1-4): DSGVTQTPKHLITATGQRVTLRCSPRSGDLSVYWYQQSLDQGLQFLIQYYNGEERAKGNILERFSAQQFPDLHSELNLSSLELGDSALYFCASSVGTATNEKLFFGSGTQLSVL.

This chain links TRBV28 with TRBJ1-1; 10 nucleotides align to TRBD1. The CDR3 loop spans 16 amino acids. Unmatched junction bases numbered 7, after V lost 5 bases and J lost 1 base. CDR1 MDHEN and CDR2 SYDVKM come from the germline V gene. This CDR3 reads CASSPDRGRRNTEAFF. The CDR3 coding sequence is TGTGCCAGCAGTCCAGACAGGGGGCGCAGGAACACTGAAGCTTTCTTT.

This clone was detected only once. V usage is TRBV10-3 and J usage is TRBJ2-3; D is unclear. The germline V gene encodes CDR1 ENHRY and CDR2 SYGVKD. Between the trimmed V and J ends, which lost 7 bases and 5 bases, there was a span of 10 bases. The CDR3 is 12 residues long. The CDR3 DNA sequence: TGTGCCATCACCCAGAGAGGAGATACGCAGTATTTT. This translates into CAITQRGDTQYF.

The CDR3 nucleotides are TGTGCCAGCAGTATTGTAGGGGACACCGGGGAGCTGTTTTTT. The encoded protein is CASSIVGDTGELFF. This chain links TRBV25-1 with TRBJ2-2, with D perhaps matching TRBD1 (5 bases). The CDR3 consists of 14 residues. CDR1 is MGHDK, CDR2 SYGVNS, per germline. Trimming removed 5 bases at V and 3 bases at J, with 10 bases between.

This clone has just one count. The chain uses TRBV10-1 and TRBJ2-3, with 12 positions matching TRBD1. J was trimmed by 5 bases and V by 2 bases; bases with no gene match: 2. Germline-derived CDR1 and CDR2 are WNHNN and SYGVQD (reference sequence). The CDR3 runs to 15 residues. Written as DNA, the CDR3 is TGCGCCAGCAGTGAGGGGACAGGGGGCAAAGATACGCAGTATTTT. Amino acid sequence: CASSEGTGGKDTQYF.

This clone has only a few counts. The V call is TRBV2, the J call TRBJ2-7; no reliable D call. The CDR3 consists of 11 residues. V lost 3 bases to trimming and J lost 3 bases, with 3 bases between them. Germline V gives CDR1 SNHLY, CDR2 FYNNEI. CDR3 sequence (DNA): TGTGCCAGCAGTGACAGCTACGAGCAGTACTTC. Protein product: CASSDSYEQYF.

V is TRBV4-3 and J is TRBJ2-7, with 7 bases aligning to TRBD2. V gave up 0 bases and J gave up 3 bases; unmatched junction bases: 14. The CDR3 consists of 18 residues. Germline V gene sequence: CDR1 LGHNA, CDR2 YSLEER. The DNA of the CDR3 is TGCGCCAGCAGCCAAGATAGATTGGGGGGGTACTCAGGCTACGAGCAGTACTTC. This gives the protein CASSQDRLGGYSGYEQYF.

The chain couples TRBV29-1 to TRBJ1-4; 7 bases align to TRBD1. The J segment lost 4 bases and the V segment lost 2 bases, leaving 4 bases of the junction unmatched. Germline CDR1 is SQVTM and CDR2 is ANQGSEA. The CDR3 runs to 14 residues. The CDR3, as DNA: TGCAGCGTTGAACTGACAGGGTATAATGAAAAACTGTTTTTT. Its translation is CSVELTGYNEKLFF.

This sequence joins TRBV4-2 and TRBJ1-4; D not resolved. The CDR3 is 16 residues long. The germline CDR1 and CDR2 sequences are LGHNA and YNFKEQ. The V end was cut by 0 bases, the J end by 2 bases, with 10 bases between. DNA of the CDR3: TGTGCCAGCAGCCAAGAGGCCTCTAGGACTAATGAAAAACTGTTTTTT. It yields the protein CASSQEASRTNEKLFF.

The chain recombines TRBV30 with TRBJ2-3, with unresolved D. V dropped 0 bases and J dropped 12 bases, with 10 bases sitting between them. CDR1 and CDR2 (germline): GTSNPN, SVGIG (reference sequence). This CDR3 spans 11 amino acids. In DNA, the CDR3 is TGTGCCTGGAGTGTACTTGGTAATCAGTATTTT. It translates to CAWSVLGNQYF.

V and J are TRBV5-4 and TRBJ2-7, with 10 bases fitting TRBD2. The CDR3 has 15 amino acids. CDR1 SGHNT and CDR2 YYREEE come from the germline V gene (reference sequence). The junction had 3 bases not matched to a gene; V was cut back by 2 bases and J by 1 base. The CDR3 sequence: CASSFGLAESYEQYF. CDR3 sequence (DNA): TGTGCCAGCAGCTTCGGACTAGCGGAGTCCTACGAGCAGTACTTC. The complete variable domain, with remaining parts taken from reference TRBV5-4 and TRBJ2-7, reads ETGVTQSPTHLIKTRGQQVTLRCSSQSGHNTVSWYQQALGQGPQFIFQYYREEENGRGNFPPRFSGLQFPNYSSELNVNALELDDSALYLCASSFGLAESYEQYFGPGTRLTVT.

The chain is built from TRBV11-2 and TRBJ2-5, with D possibly being TRBD1 (5 bases). This CDR3 is built from 15 residues. The germline V gene has CDR1 SGHAT and CDR2 FQNNGV. Between the trimmed V and J ends, which lost 3 bases and 5 bases, there was a span of 16 bases. The CDR3 nucleotides are TGTGCCAGCAGCTTTGGGGCCAAGGGATGGGAGACCCAGTACTTC. As protein: CASSFGAKGWETQYF. Supplemented by reference TRBV11-2 and TRBJ2-5, the full variable domain reads EAGVAQSPRYKIIEKRQSVAFWCNPISGHATLYWYQQILGQGPKLLIQFQNNGVVDDSQLPKDRFSAERLKGVDSTLKIQPAKLEDSAVYLCASSFGAKGWETQYFGPGTRLLVL.

This rearrangement joins TRBV4-2 to TRBJ2-1; D possibly corresponds to TRBD1 (7 bases). From germline, CDR1 is LGHNA and CDR2 YNFKEQ. V was pared by 0 bases and J by 7 bases, with 13 bases between. The CDR3 is 15 residues long. Here the CDR3 DNA reads TGTGCCAGCAGCCAAGACGGATCAGGGGGGAATGAGCAGTTCTTC. It yields the protein CASSQDGSGGNEQFF.

The chain combines TRBV19 with TRBJ2-1; 10 bases fit TRBD2. V gave up 7 bases and J gave up 8 bases; unmatched junction bases: 5. This CDR3 region has 13 residues. Looked up from germline, CDR1 is LNHDA and CDR2 is SQIVND (reference sequence). CDR3 nucleotide sequence: TGTGCCAGTACTAGCGGGAGTACGTATGAGCAGTTCTTC. Translation gives CASTSGSTYEQFF.